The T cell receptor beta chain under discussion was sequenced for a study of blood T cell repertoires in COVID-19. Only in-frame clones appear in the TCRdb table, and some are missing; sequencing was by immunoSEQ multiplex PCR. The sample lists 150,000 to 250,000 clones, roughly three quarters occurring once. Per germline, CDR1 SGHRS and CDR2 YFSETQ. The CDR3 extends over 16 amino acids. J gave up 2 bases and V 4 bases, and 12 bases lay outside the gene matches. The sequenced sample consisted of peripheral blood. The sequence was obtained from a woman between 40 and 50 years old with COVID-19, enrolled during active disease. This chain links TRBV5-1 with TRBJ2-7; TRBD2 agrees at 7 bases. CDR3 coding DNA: TGCGCCAGCAGCCATCGGGGGGTGCGGAAGACCTACGAGCAGTACTTC. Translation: CASSHRGVRKTYEQYF.